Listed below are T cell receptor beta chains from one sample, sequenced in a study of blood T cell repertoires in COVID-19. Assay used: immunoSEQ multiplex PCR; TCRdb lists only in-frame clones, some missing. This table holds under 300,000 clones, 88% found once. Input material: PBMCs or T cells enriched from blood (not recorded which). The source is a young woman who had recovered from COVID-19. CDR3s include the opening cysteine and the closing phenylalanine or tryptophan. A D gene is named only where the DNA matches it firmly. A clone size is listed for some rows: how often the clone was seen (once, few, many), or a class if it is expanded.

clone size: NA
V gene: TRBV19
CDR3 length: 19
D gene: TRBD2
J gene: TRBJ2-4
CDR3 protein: CASSIATGLATLAKNIQYF
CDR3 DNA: TGTGCCAGTAGTATAGCCACCGGACTAGCTACCCTTGCCAAAAACATTCAGTACTTC

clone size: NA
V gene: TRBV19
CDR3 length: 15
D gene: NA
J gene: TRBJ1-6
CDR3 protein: CASSIAGRGNSPLHF
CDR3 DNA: TGTGCCAGTAGTATAGCGGGCAGGGGTAATTCACCCCTCCACTTT

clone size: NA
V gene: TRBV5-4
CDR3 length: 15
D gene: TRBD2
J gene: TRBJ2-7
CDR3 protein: CASSSTSGRAYEQYF
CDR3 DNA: TGTGCCAGCAGCTCAACTAGCGGGAGGGCCTACGAGCAGTACTTC

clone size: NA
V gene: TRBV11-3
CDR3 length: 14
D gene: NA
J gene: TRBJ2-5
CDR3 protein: CASSPGLSQETQYF
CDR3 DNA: TGTGCCAGCAGCCCCGGACTGTCCCAAGAGACCCAGTACTTC

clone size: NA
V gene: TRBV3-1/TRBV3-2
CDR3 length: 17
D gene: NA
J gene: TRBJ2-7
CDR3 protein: CASSQGRNRDTSYEQYF
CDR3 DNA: TGTGCCAGCAGCCAAGGAAGGAACCGGGACACCTCCTACGAGCAGTACTTC

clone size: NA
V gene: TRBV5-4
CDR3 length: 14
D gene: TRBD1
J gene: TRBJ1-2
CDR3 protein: CASSLGDRGYGYTF
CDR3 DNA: TGTGCCAGCAGCTTGGGGGACAGGGGGTATGGCTACACCTTC

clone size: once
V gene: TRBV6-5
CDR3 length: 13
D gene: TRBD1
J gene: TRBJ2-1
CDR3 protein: CASDRAPYNEQFF
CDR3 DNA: TGTGCCAGTGACAGGGCCCCCTACAATGAGCAGTTCTTC

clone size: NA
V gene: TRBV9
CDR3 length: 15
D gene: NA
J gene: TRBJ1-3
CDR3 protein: CASSVVGGSGNTIYF
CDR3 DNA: TGTGCCAGCAGCGTAGTTGGAGGGAGTGGAAACACCATATATTTT

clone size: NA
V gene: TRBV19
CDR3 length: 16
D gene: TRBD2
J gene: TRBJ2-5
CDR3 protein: CASSPGTSGRQETQYF
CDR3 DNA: TGTGCCAGTAGTCCGGGGACTAGCGGACGCCAAGAGACCCAGTACTTC

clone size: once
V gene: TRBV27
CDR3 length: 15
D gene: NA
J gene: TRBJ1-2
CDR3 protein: CASSRVRTGNYGYTF
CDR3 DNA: TGTGCCAGCAGCCGAGTCCGCACAGGGAACTATGGCTACACCTTC

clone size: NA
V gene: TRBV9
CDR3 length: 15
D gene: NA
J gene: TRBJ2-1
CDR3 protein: CASSVDPRGYNEQFF
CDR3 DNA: TGTGCCAGCAGCGTAGACCCTAGAGGGTACAATGAGCAGTTCTTC

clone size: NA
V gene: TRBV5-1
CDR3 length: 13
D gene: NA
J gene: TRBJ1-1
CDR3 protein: CASSLLGGPEAFF
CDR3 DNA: TGCGCCAGCAGCTTGTTGGGGGGGCCTGAAGCTTTCTTT

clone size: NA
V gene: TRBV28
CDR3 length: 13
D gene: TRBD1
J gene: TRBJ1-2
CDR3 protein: CASSLYRGRGYTF
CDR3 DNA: TGTGCCAGCAGTCTTTACAGGGGTCGAGGCTACACCTTC

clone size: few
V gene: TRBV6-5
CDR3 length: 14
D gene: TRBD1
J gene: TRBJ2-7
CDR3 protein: CASSPGGVSYEQYF
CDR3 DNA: TGTGCCAGCAGCCCAGGGGGCGTCTCCTACGAGCAGTACTTC

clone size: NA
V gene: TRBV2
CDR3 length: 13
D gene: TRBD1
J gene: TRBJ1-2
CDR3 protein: CASRVSGGNGYTF
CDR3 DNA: TGTGCCAGCAGGGTGTCAGGGGGTAATGGCTACACCTTC

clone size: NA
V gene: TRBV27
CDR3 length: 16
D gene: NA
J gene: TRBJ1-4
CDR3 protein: CASSPSVVTSNEKLFF
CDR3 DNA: TGTGCCAGCAGTCCCTCGGTGGTCACCTCTAATGAAAAACTGTTTTTT

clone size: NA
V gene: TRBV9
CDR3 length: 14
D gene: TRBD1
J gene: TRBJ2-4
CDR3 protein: CASSVGQGRNIQYF
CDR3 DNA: TGTGCCAGCAGCGTGGGACAGGGGAGAAACATTCAGTACTTC

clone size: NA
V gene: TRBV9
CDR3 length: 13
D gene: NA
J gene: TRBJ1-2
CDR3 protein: CASRRGPVNGYTF
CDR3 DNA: TGTGCCAGCAGGCGGGGGCCGGTGAATGGCTACACCTTC

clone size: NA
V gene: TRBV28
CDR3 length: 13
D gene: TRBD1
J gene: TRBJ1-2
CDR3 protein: CASHDRGGYGYTF
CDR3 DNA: TGTGCCAGCCATGACAGGGGGGGGTATGGCTACACCTTC

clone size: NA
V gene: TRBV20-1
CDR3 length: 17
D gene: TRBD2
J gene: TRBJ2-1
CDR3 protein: CSASSASGTHSYNEQFF
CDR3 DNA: TGCAGTGCTAGTTCGGCTAGCGGGACCCATTCCTACAATGAGCAGTTCTTC

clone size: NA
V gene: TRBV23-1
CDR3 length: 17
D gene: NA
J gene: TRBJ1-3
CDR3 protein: CASSQLRAQNSGNTIYF
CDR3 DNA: TGCGCCAGCAGTCAATTGAGGGCCCAAAACTCTGGAAACACCATATATTTT

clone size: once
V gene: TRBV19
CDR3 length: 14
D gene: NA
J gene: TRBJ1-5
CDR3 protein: CASSIGGNNQPQHF
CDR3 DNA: TGTGCCAGTAGTATAGGAGGAAACAATCAGCCCCAGCATTTT

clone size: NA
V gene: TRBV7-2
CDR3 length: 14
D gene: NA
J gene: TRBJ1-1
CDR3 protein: CASSLVGGGPEAFF
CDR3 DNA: TGTGCCAGCAGCTTAGTAGGGGGTGGGCCTGAAGCTTTCTTT

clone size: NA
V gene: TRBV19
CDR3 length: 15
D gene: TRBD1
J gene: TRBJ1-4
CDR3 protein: CASSPDRALDEKLFF
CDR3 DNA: TGTGCCAGTAGTCCCGACAGGGCCCTCGATGAAAAACTGTTTTTT

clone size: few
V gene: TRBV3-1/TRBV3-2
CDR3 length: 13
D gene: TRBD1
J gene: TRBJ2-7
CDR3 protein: CASRSGGLDEQYF
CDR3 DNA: TGTGCCAGCAGATCAGGGGGCCTGGACGAGCAGTACTTC

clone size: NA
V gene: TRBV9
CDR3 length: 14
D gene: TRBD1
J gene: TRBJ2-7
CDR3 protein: CASSERDRAYEQYF
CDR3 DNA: TGTGCCAGCAGCGAAAGGGACAGGGCTTACGAGCAGTACTTC

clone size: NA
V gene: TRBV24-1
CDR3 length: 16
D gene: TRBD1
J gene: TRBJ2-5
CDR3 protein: CATSDSGQSLGETQYF
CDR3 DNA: TGTGCCACCAGTGATTCGGGACAGAGCTTAGGGGAGACCCAGTACTTC

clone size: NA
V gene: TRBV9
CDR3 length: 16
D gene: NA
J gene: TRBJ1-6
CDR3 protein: CASSVEGRQGISPLHF
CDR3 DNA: TGTGCCAGCAGCGTAGAAGGTAGGCAGGGGATCTCACCCCTCCACTTT

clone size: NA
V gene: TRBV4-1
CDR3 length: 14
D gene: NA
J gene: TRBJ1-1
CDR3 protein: CASSLAGSDTEAFF
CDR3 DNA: TGCGCCAGCAGCCTCGCGGGGAGCGACACTGAAGCTTTCTTT

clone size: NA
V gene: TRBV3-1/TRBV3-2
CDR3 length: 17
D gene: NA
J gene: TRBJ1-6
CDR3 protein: CASSPLRQCSYNSPLHF
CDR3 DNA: TGTGCCAGCAGCCCCCTGAGGCAATGCTCCTATAATTCACCCCTCCACTTT

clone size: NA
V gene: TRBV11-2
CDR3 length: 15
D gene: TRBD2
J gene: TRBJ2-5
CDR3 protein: CASSFGLAGGETQYF
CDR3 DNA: TGTGCCAGCAGCTTCGGACTAGCGGGAGGAGAGACCCAGTACTTC

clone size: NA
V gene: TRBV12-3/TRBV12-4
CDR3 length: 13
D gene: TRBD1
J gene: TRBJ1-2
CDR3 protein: CASSQAGGWGYTF
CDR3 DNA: TGTGCCAGCAGCCAAGCAGGGGGCTGGGGCTACACCTTC

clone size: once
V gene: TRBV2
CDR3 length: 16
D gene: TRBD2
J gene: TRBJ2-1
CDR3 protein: CASSGVAGGRVNEQFF
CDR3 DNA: TGTGCCAGCAGTGGAGTAGCGGGGGGGCGCGTGAATGAGCAGTTCTTC

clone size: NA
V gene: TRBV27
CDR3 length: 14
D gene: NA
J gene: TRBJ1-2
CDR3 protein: CASSPGTGRGGYTF
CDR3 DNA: TGTGCCAGCAGTCCGGGGACGGGGCGGGGTGGCTACACCTTC

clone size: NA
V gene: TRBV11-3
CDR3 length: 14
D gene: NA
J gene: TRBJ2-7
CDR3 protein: CASSPPRSSYEQYF
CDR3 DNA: TGTGCCAGCAGCCCTCCAAGGAGCTCCTACGAGCAGTACTTC

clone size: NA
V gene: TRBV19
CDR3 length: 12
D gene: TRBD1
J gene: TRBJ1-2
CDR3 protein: CASRRTGIGYTF
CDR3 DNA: TGTGCCAGTCGCAGGACAGGGATTGGCTACACCTTC

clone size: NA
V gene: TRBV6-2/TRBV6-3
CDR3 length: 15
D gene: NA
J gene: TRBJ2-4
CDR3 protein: CASSYSRDAKNIQYF
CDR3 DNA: TGTGCCAGCAGTTACTCGAGGGATGCCAAAAACATTCAGTACTTC

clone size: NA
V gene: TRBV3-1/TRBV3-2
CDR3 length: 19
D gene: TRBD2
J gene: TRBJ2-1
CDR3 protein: CASASAFLAGGNSYNEQFF
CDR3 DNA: TGTGCCAGCGCAAGTGCCTTCCTAGCGGGAGGGAACTCCTACAATGAGCAGTTCTTC

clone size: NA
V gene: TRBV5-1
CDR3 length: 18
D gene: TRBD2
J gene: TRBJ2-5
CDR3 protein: CASSSGLAGGIARETQYF
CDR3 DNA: TGCGCCAGCAGCTCGGGACTAGCGGGGGGAATCGCGAGGGAGACCCAGTACTTC

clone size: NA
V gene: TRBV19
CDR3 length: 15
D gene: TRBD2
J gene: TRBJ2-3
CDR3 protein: CASTKGLAPTDTQYF
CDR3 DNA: TGTGCCAGTACCAAGGGACTAGCTCCCACAGATACGCAGTATTTT

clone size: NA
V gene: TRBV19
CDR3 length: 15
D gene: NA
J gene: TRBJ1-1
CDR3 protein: CASSIGDNPGTEAFF
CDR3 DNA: TGTGCCAGTAGTATAGGGGACAATCCGGGGACTGAAGCTTTCTTT

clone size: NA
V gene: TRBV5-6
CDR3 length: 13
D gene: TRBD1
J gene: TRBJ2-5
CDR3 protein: CASSPGTEETQYF
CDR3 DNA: TGTGCCAGCAGTCCCGGGACAGAAGAGACCCAGTACTTC